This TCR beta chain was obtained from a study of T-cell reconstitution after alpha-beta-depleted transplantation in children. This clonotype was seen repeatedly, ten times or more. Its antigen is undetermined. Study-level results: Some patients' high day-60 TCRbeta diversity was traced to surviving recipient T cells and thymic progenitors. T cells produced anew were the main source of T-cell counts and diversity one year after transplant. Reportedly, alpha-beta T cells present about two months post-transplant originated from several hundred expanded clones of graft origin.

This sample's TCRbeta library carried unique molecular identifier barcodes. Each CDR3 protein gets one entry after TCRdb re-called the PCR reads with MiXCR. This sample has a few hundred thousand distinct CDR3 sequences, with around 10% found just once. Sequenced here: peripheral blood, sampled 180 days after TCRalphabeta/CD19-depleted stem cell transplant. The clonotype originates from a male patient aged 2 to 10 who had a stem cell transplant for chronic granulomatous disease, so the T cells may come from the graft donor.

The CDR3 reads CSARGETQYF. The CDR3, as DNA: TGCAGTGCTAGAGGAGAGACCCAGTACTTC. V and J are TRBV20-1 and TRBJ2-5; D is unresolved. V was shortened by 1 base and J by 4 bases, with 1 base between the two germline ends. The germline V gene has CDR1 DFQATT and CDR2 SNEGSKA (reference sequence). This CDR3 has 10 residues.